The 9 T cell receptor beta chains below all came from one sample that was sequenced in a study of OX40 agonist ivuxolimab in advanced cancers. Assay used: immunoSEQ multiplex PCR; TCRdb lists only in-frame clones, some missing. The sample shows more than 45,000 clones, approximately 75% of them seen only once. The sequencing here drew on CD4+ or CD8+ T cells sorted from blood, taken in a trial of the OX40 agonist ivuxolimab. These receptor sequences come from an adult with an advanced solid tumor such as melanoma, head and neck, liver or kidney cancer.

This chain uses TRBV19 with TRBJ2-2, with D maybe TRBD1 (5 bases). The CDR3 runs 15 residues. Trimming cost V 7 bases and J 1 base, with 13 bases left between them. Germline V gene lookup returns CDR1 LNHDA and CDR2 SQIVND (reference sequence). The CDR3, as DNA: TGTGCCAGTACCGTAGGGGCTGAGAACACCGGGGAGCTGTTTTTT. Translation gives CASTVGAENTGELFF.

This clone has a handful of counts. This chain links TRBV9 with TRBJ1-1; no reliable D call. The CDR3 has 15 amino acids. Germline V gives CDR1 SGDLS, CDR2 YYNGEE. Trimming pared 4 bases from V and 2 bases from J, leaving 15 bases between. The chain's CDR3 is CASSPHDKINTEAFF. CDR3 coding DNA: TGTGCCAGCAGCCCTCATGACAAGATAAACACTGAAGCTTTCTTT.

The chain carries TRBV18 and TRBJ2-7, with D unresolved. V lost 1 base and J 5 bases, leaving 6 bases between the germline ends. The CDR3 runs to 12 residues. The germline gives CDR1 KGHSH, CDR2 LQKENI. This CDR3 is CASSPQGHEQYF. CDR3 sequence (DNA): TGTGCCAGCTCACCACAGGGCCACGAGCAGTACTTC.

J is TRBJ1-2 and V is TRBV5-8; D is possibly TRBD1 (5 bases). The CDR3 extends over 15 amino acids. V was trimmed by 2 bases and J by 2 bases, leaving 13 bases between them. The germline V gene encodes CDR1 SGHTS and CDR2 YDEGEE. The CDR3: CASSLVSGRNYGYTF. The CDR3 DNA sequence: TGTGCCAGCAGCTTAGTATCGGGGCGGAACTATGGCTACACCTTC.

Details on this clone: The junction departs from germline at one end; a sequencing error may be responsible. Other nucleotide sequences in the sample specify the same CDR3. This chain joins TRBV5-1 and TRBJ1-6, with 8 bases lining up with TRBD1. Germline V gives CDR1 SGHRS, CDR2 YFSETQ. The CDR3 has 16 amino acids. The CDR3 nucleotides read TGCGCCAGCAGCTTCGGGACAGGCGTCTATAATTCGCCCCTCCACTTT. Translation gives CASSFGTGVYNSPLHF.

The V and J genes are TRBV7-3 and TRBJ2-5; 7 positions agree with TRBD2. Germline trimming cut 5 bases from V and 6 bases from J; bases unmatched to any gene: 9. The germline V gene encodes CDR1 SGHTA and CDR2 FQGTGA. The CDR3 has 14 residues. CDR3 sequence (DNA): TGTGCCAGCAGCAAAAACGGGGGGATGCAGACCCAGTACTTC. This sequence encodes CASSKNGGMQTQYF.

The V and J genes are TRBV7-9 and TRBJ1-4; unclear D gene. The V end was cut by 4 bases, the J end by 10 bases, with 16 bases between. The length of the CDR3 is 14 residues. The germline gives CDR1 SEHNR, CDR2 FQNEAQ (reference sequence). The CDR3, as DNA: TGTGCCAGCAGCTCAGGACTGGAAGTGGGAAAACTGTTTTTT. The encoded protein is CASSSGLEVGKLFF.

This clone was detected only once. V is TRBV7-6 and J is TRBJ1-6; 10 bases align to TRBD1. Per the germline V gene, CDR1 is SGHVS and CDR2 is FNYEAQ. Trimming removed 4 bases from V and 7 bases from J; junction bases left unmatched: 7. CDR3 size: 16 residues. The CDR3: CASSSESGQGNSPLHF. In DNA, the CDR3 is TGTGCCAGCAGCTCAGAATCGGGACAGGGGAATTCACCCCTCCACTTT.

The CDR3 region has the DNA TGTGCCAGCAGCTTGGCGGGACAGGCGTACACAGATACGCAGTATTTT. This codes for CASSLAGQAYTDTQYF. The rearrangement links TRBV5-5 to TRBJ2-3; 8 bases are a match to TRBD1. The germline gives CDR1 SGHKS, CDR2 YYEKEE (reference sequence). V lost 0 bases, J lost 2 bases, and 5 bases stayed unmatched. CDR3 length: 16 residues.